This passage covers 20 T cell receptor beta chains from one sample sequenced in a study of blood T cell repertoires in COVID-19 (dated by TCRdb to the early 2020s). Library preparation employed the immunoSEQ multiplex PCR assay. TCRdb carries this immuneACCESS record with in-frame sequences only. Its versions omit some clonotypes, under half of them owing to an unresolved V gene in the studies checked, with the rest unexplained. This sample is represented by 130,000 to 150,000 clones; 80% of them were singletons. The top ten clonotypes cover roughly 3.6% of the sample. Sequencing was performed on peripheral blood. The receptors shown here come from a man between 65 and 80 years old who had recovered from COVID-19.

The J gene is TRBJ1-1, the V gene TRBV3-1 (or the pseudogene TRBV3-2), with TRBD1 identical over 8 bases. The length of the CDR3 is 14 residues. V shed 1 base and J 5 bases; nucleotides not matched to a gene: 3. Germline V gene sequence: CDR1 LGHDT, CDR2 YNNKEL (reference sequence). The CDR3 DNA reads as TGTGCCAGCAGCCAAGGACAGGGGAGGACTGAAGCTTTCTTT. Amino acid sequence: CASSQGQGRTEAFF.

The V call is TRBV3-1 (or the pseudogene TRBV3-2), the J call TRBJ2-5, with D perhaps TRBD1 (5 bases). V was shortened by 1 base and J by 6 bases, with 9 bases between the two germline ends. Looked up from germline, CDR1 is LGHDT and CDR2 is YNNKEL (reference sequence). The CDR3 has 13 residues. The CDR3 DNA is TGTGCCAGCAGCCAAGGGCAGGGTCAGACCCAGTACTTC. It yields the protein CASSQGQGQTQYF.

This clone was seen a few times. The CDR3 sequence: CASSRDRTSYEQYF. CDR3 nucleotides: TGTGCCAGCAGTAGGGACAGGACATCCTACGAGCAGTACTTC. The V call is TRBV2, the J call TRBJ2-7; the match to TRBD1 covers 8 bases. From germline, CDR1 is SNHLY and CDR2 FYNNEI. V dropped 5 bases and J dropped 1; count of bases not matched to a gene: 4. CDR3 length: 14 amino acids.

With regard to this clone: One end of the junction is discordant with germline, which a read error may explain. V and J are TRBV3-1 (or the pseudogene TRBV3-2) and TRBJ1-1; maybe TRBD1 (5 bases). The CDR3 is 12 residues long. Germline V gene sequence: CDR1 LGHDT, CDR2 YNNKEL (reference sequence). CDR3 nucleotides: TGTGCCAGCAGCCAAGGGTTCGCGGGACCCGACTTT. This sequence encodes CASSQGFAGPDF.

This clone appeared a single time. The chain employs TRBV18 and TRBJ2-1; 16 nucleotides align to TRBD2. Germline CDR1 and CDR2: KGHSH and LQKENI. The trim removed 0 bases at V and 6 bases at J, leaving 8 bases unmatched. The CDR3 is made up of 19 amino acids. The CDR3 DNA follows: TGTGCCAGCTCACCACCGTGGGACGGGACTAGCGGGAGGGCCAATGAGCAGTTCTTC. Protein: CASSPPWDGTSGRANEQFF.

The chain carries TRBV19 and TRBJ1-4, with D perhaps TRBD1 (5 bases). The V and J ends lost 4 bases and 7 bases respectively, with 7 bases between them. The CDR3 length is 12 residues. Per germline, CDR1 LNHDA and CDR2 SQIVND (reference sequence). The CDR3 is CASSTGGEKLFF. The CDR3 nucleotides read TGTGCCAGTAGTACCGGGGGTGAAAAACTGTTTTTT.

This chain connects TRBV5-1 to TRBJ2-1; TRBD2 agrees at 12 bases. The V segment lost 3 bases and the J segment 2 bases; nucleotides outside the gene matches: 3. The germline V gene has CDR1 SGHRS and CDR2 YFSETQ. The CDR3 has 16 residues. The CDR3 here is CASSSGLAGTYNEQFF. The DNA of the CDR3 is TGCGCCAGCAGCTCCGGACTAGCGGGGACCTACAATGAGCAGTTCTTC.

The genes are TRBV7-2 and TRBJ1-1, with D possibly matching TRBD1 (5 bases). V was clipped by 5 bases and J by 6 bases, with 7 bases between them. The CDR3 has 11 amino acids. Germline loops: CDR1 SGHTA, CDR2 FQGNSA. CDR3 bases: TGTGCCAGCAGCCCGGGGGCTGAAGCTTTCTTT. Translating gives CASSPGAEAFF.

The chain is built from TRBV21-1 and TRBJ2-7; the table names TRBD2, a call not compared with the DNA. TRBV21-1 is designated a pseudogene. This CDR3 has 12 amino acids. The CDR3 DNA reads TGTGCCAGCACCCCCGTTTCTTACGAGCAGTACTTC. It yields the protein CASTPVSYEQYF.

The V gene is TRBV5-6, the J gene TRBJ2-1; D may be TRBD2 (5 bases). In germline, CDR1 is SGHDT, CDR2 YYEEEE. Trimming took 5 bases from V and 8 from J, leaving 17 bases between them. This CDR3 is built from 14 residues. The CDR3 bases are TGTGCCAGCAGTACCCGAACGGGGTTGGATGAGCAGTTCTTC. Residues: CASSTRTGLDEQFF.

The chain combines TRBV19 with TRBJ2-7; possible D gene TRBD1, 6 bases. The CDR3 has 13 amino acids. V was cut by 1 base and J by 4 bases, with 8 bases left in between. Germline-derived CDR1 and CDR2 are LNHDA and SQIVND (reference sequence). CDR3 bases: TGTGCCAGTAGTATAGCGACAGGTTACGAGCAGTACTTC. As protein: CASSIATGYEQYF.

The V call is TRBV5-1, the J call TRBJ2-3, with 10 nucleotides matching TRBD2. Germline V gene sequence: CDR1 SGHRS, CDR2 YFSETQ. This CDR3 has 18 amino acids. V shed 0 bases and J 5 bases; nucleotides not matched to a gene: 12. CDR3 nucleotide sequence: TGCGCCAGCAGCTTGGGACTCGCAGCGGGAGGGCGGAGAGATACGCAGTATTTT. This gives the protein CASSLGLAAGGRRDTQYF. Based on the CDR3 plus reference TRBV5-1 and TRBJ2-3, the full variable domain is KAGVTQTPRYLIKTRGQQVTLSCSPISGHRSVSWYQQTPGQGLQFLFEYFSETQRNKGNFPGRFSGRQFSNSRSEMNVSTLELGDSALYLCASSLGLAAGGRRDTQYFGPGTRLTVL.

The V call is TRBV4-2, the J call TRBJ1-1; tentative D call: TRBD1 (6 bases). V was clipped by 0 bases and J by 1 base, with 9 bases between them. The germline V gene encodes CDR1 LGHNA and CDR2 YNFKEQ. The CDR3 has 15 amino acids. The CDR3: CASSQEDRQNTEAFF. CDR3 DNA: TGTGCCAGCAGCCAAGAGGACAGACAGAACACTGAAGCTTTCTTT.

The chain links TRBV5-1 to TRBJ2-1, with unresolved D. The CDR3 sequence is 16 residues long. Trimming left V 1 base short and J 0 bases short, with 11 bases between. Germline V gives CDR1 SGHRS, CDR2 YFSETQ. CDR3 sequence (DNA): TGCGCCAGCAGCTTGCTAATAACCAACTCCTACAATGAGCAGTTCTTC. It yields the protein CASSLLITNSYNEQFF. The full variable domain, with the rest looked up from reference TRBV5-1 and TRBJ2-1, is KAGVTQTPRYLIKTRGQQVTLSCSPISGHRSVSWYQQTPGQGLQFLFEYFSETQRNKGNFPGRFSGRQFSNSRSEMNVSTLELGDSALYLCASSLLITNSYNEQFFGPGTRLTVL.

This rearrangement joins TRBV5-8 to TRBJ1-5; perhaps TRBD1 as D (6 bases). Trimming shortened V by 4 bases and J by 1 base, and 15 bases separated the two germline ends. Germline lookup yields CDR1 SGHTS and CDR2 YDEGEE. The CDR3 consists of 16 residues. The CDR3 DNA is TGTGCCAGCAGCCAGACAGGCCTCGGGAGCAATCAGCCCCAGCATTTT. Translated, it gives CASSQTGLGSNQPQHF.

This chain connects TRBV7-2 to TRBJ1-1, with a tentative D call TRBD1 (6 bases). Per germline, CDR1 SGHTA and CDR2 FQGNSA. Deletions cut 5 bases from V and 7 bases from J, with 14 bases between. This CDR3 is 13 amino acids long. CDR3: CASSPIRGNEAFF. The CDR3 DNA is TGTGCCAGCAGCCCTATAAGGGGGAATGAAGCTTTCTTT.

This chain connects TRBV25-1 to TRBJ1-1; D ambiguous. The germline gives CDR1 MGHDK, CDR2 SYGVNS. Trimming shortened V by 8 bases and J by 0 bases, and 4 bases separated the two germline ends. This CDR3 has 11 amino acids. In DNA form, the CDR3 reads TGTGCCAGCTCAATGAACACTGAAGCTTTCTTT. This codes for CASSMNTEAFF.

This rearrangement joins TRBV15 to TRBJ2-7; no clear D gene. This CDR3 spans 15 amino acids. Trimming left V 0 bases short and J 2 bases short, with 11 bases between. Per the germline V gene, CDR1 is LNHNV and CDR2 is YYDKDF (reference sequence). CDR3 DNA sequence: TGTGCCACCAGCAGAGATTGGAGCGATGCCTACGAGCAGTACTTC. It specifies CATSRDWSDAYEQYF.

The V call is TRBV5-1, the J call TRBJ2-3; TRBD2 matches 7 bases. Trimming removed 4 bases from V and 4 bases from J; junction bases left unmatched: 6. Germline CDR1 reads SGHRS; CDR2 reads YFSETQ. This CDR3 is 14 amino acids long. CDR3 in DNA: TGCGCCAGCAGCGGCGGACTAGGGGCAGATACGCAGTATTTT. This encodes CASSGGLGADTQYF.

This clone was detected a few times. The V call is TRBV10-3, the J call TRBJ1-1, with no clear D. This CDR3 has 13 amino acids. V lost 6 bases, J lost 1 base, and 9 bases lay in between. Per germline, CDR1 ENHRY and CDR2 SYGVKD. The CDR3 region is CAISATGNTEAFF. The DNA of the CDR3 is TGTGCCATCAGCGCGACGGGGAACACTGAAGCTTTCTTT.